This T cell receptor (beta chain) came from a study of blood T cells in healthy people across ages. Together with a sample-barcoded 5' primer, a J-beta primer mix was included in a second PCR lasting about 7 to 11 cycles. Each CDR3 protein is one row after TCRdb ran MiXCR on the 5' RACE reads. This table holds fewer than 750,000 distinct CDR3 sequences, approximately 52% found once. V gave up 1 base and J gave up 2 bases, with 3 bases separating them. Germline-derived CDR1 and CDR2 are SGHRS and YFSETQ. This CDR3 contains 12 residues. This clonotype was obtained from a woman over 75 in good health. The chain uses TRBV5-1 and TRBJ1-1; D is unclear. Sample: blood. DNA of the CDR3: TGCGCCAGCAGCTTGAAAAACACTGAAGCTTTCTTT. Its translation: CASSLKNTEAFF. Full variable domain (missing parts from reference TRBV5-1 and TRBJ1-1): KAGVTQTPRYLIKTRGQQVTLSCSPISGHRSVSWYQQTPGQGLQFLFEYFSETQRNKGNFPGRFSGRQFSNSRSEMNVSTLELGDSALYLCASSLKNTEAFFGQGTRLTVV.